This is a list of T cell receptor beta chains from one sample in a study of memory CD4+ T cells and cytomegalovirus serostatus. The method was immunoSEQ multiplex PCR; TCRdb's version includes in-frame clones alone and lacks a portion of them. The sample yields about 73,000 clones, roughly 78% seen once. Sequencing was performed on memory CD4+ T cells from blood. The receptors were gathered from an adult in good health and CMV-seropositive. The CDR3 runs from the conserved cysteine through the conserved F or W. Fields, in order: CDR3 DNA, CDR3 protein, V gene, J gene, clone size, D gene. A D gene is named only where the DNA matches it firmly. Clone size is not always given. Where it is, it says once, few, many or a class for expanded clones.

cdr3_nt: TGTGCCAGTAGTATATTCCCCAGGGGGCAAGAGGCTGGAAACACCATATATTTT; cdr3_aa: CASSIFPRGQEAGNTIYF; v_call: TRBV19; j_call: TRBJ1-3; clone_size: .; d_call: TRBD1
cdr3_nt: TGTGCCAGCAGCCCAATTGACAGGATGGCTTTCTTT; cdr3_aa: CASSPIDRMAFF; v_call: TRBV7-9; j_call: TRBJ1-1; clone_size: .; d_call: .
cdr3_nt: TGTGCCAGCAGTAAGGACAGGGTCGGTATCGGAGAGACCCAGTACTTC; cdr3_aa: CASSKDRVGIGETQYF; v_call: TRBV28; j_call: TRBJ2-5; clone_size: .; d_call: TRBD1
cdr3_nt: TGCGCCAGCAGTGAGGGGCAGGCCCGTAGCAATCAGCCCCAGCATTTT; cdr3_aa: CASSEGQARSNQPQHF; v_call: TRBV10-2; j_call: TRBJ1-5; clone_size: .; d_call: .
cdr3_nt: TGTGCCATCAGCCGTAACCCGGGACAGGGAAATTCACCCCTCCACTTT; cdr3_aa: CAISRNPGQGNSPLHF; v_call: TRBV10-3; j_call: TRBJ1-6; clone_size: .; d_call: TRBD1
cdr3_nt: TGTGCCAGCTCACCTCAGAAGGGGACGGGAAACACCATATATTTT; cdr3_aa: CASSPQKGTGNTIYF; v_call: TRBV18; j_call: TRBJ1-3; clone_size: .; d_call: .
cdr3_nt: TGTGCCATCAAAAACAGGGGCGATAGGTCTGAAGCTTTCTTT; cdr3_aa: CAIKNRGDRSEAFF; v_call: TRBV10-3; j_call: TRBJ1-1; clone_size: few; d_call: TRBD1
cdr3_nt: TGTGCCAGCAGCTTAGCGGGCAATTACTATGGCTACACCTTC; cdr3_aa: CASSLAGNYYGYTF; v_call: TRBV7-2; j_call: TRBJ1-2; clone_size: .; d_call: .
cdr3_nt: TGTGCCTGGAGTGTACCCGGGGGACAGGTGATCAACTATGGCTACACCTTC; cdr3_aa: CAWSVPGGQVINYGYTF; v_call: TRBV30; j_call: TRBJ1-2; clone_size: many; d_call: TRBD1
cdr3_nt: TGTGCCAGCAGCGTACAGTTGACCACTGAAGCTTTCTTT; cdr3_aa: CASSVQLTTEAFF; v_call: TRBV9; j_call: TRBJ1-1; clone_size: .; d_call: .
cdr3_nt: TGTGCCAGCCGGGACGGCATTAATGAAAAACTGTTTTTT; cdr3_aa: CASRDGINEKLFF; v_call: TRBV7-9; j_call: TRBJ1-4; clone_size: .; d_call: .
cdr3_nt: TGCGCCAGCAGTCTTGGGGGGGCAATGAGAAACATTCAGTACTTC; cdr3_aa: CASSLGGAMRNIQYF; v_call: TRBV5-1; j_call: TRBJ2-4; clone_size: .; d_call: .
cdr3_nt: TGTGCCAGCAGCGTCGGCTTCGTACAAGTAGGGGAAGAGACCCAGTACTTC; cdr3_aa: CASSVGFVQVGEETQYF; v_call: TRBV9; j_call: TRBJ2-5; clone_size: few; d_call: .
cdr3_nt: TGTGCCAGCAGCCAAGGACTAGCGGGAGCTGATACGCAGTATTTT; cdr3_aa: CASSQGLAGADTQYF; v_call: TRBV4-2; j_call: TRBJ2-3; clone_size: .; d_call: TRBD2
cdr3_nt: TGTGCCAGCAGTGAATTCAGGTTCTCCTACGAGCAGTACTTC; cdr3_aa: CASSEFRFSYEQYF; v_call: TRBV2; j_call: TRBJ2-7; clone_size: .; d_call: .
cdr3_nt: TGTGCCAGCAGCCAGCGTTGGAGCGAGAACACTGAAGCTTTCTTT; cdr3_aa: CASSQRWSENTEAFF; v_call: TRBV7-8; j_call: TRBJ1-1; clone_size: .; d_call: .
cdr3_nt: TGTGCCAGCAGGGACCCGGCGTCCATCCTAGCCAAAAACATTCAGTACTTC; cdr3_aa: CASRDPASILAKNIQYF; v_call: TRBV28; j_call: TRBJ2-4; clone_size: once; d_call: .
cdr3_nt: TGTGCCACCGAGACTAACTATGGCTACACCTTC; cdr3_aa: CATETNYGYTF; v_call: TRBV28; j_call: TRBJ1-2; clone_size: once; d_call: .
cdr3_nt: TGTGCCAGTAGTACACTCCCCCAGGGGGGCGGCTATGGCTACACCTTC; cdr3_aa: CASSTLPQGGGYGYTF; v_call: TRBV19; j_call: TRBJ1-2; clone_size: few; d_call: TRBD1
cdr3_nt: TGTGCCTGGAGTGTACCCGACAGGGGTGGCTACACCTTC; cdr3_aa: CAWSVPDRGGYTF; v_call: TRBV30; j_call: TRBJ1-2; clone_size: .; d_call: TRBD1
cdr3_nt: TGCGCCAGCAGCCCCGGGGGGGGCGGGACAGATACGCAGTATTTT; cdr3_aa: CASSPGGGGTDTQYF; v_call: TRBV5-1; j_call: TRBJ2-3; clone_size: .; d_call: TRBD2
cdr3_nt: TGTGCCTGGAGTCCTACCGTAAGATCCACTGAAGCTTTCTTT; cdr3_aa: CAWSPTVRSTEAFF; v_call: TRBV30; j_call: TRBJ1-1; clone_size: .; d_call: .
cdr3_nt: TGTGCCAGCAGTGAAGGGGCTCCCCCAGGCCAGTACTTC; cdr3_aa: CASSEGAPPGQYF; v_call: TRBV6-1; j_call: TRBJ2-5; clone_size: .; d_call: .
cdr3_nt: TGCGCCAGCAGCCAAGAGGTCGCGGAGAATGAGCAGTTCTTC; cdr3_aa: CASSQEVAENEQFF; v_call: TRBV4-3; j_call: TRBJ2-1; clone_size: .; d_call: .
cdr3_nt: TGTGCCAGCAGTCCCCAAACACCGGGGGACTACAATGAGCAGTTCTTC; cdr3_aa: CASSPQTPGDYNEQFF; v_call: TRBV27; j_call: TRBJ2-1; clone_size: .; d_call: .
cdr3_nt: TGTGCCATCAGTGAGGGTTGGGTAAACTATGGCTACACCTTC; cdr3_aa: CAISEGWVNYGYTF; v_call: TRBV10-3; j_call: TRBJ1-2; clone_size: .; d_call: .
cdr3_nt: TGTGCCAGCAGCTTATCCGAGGGGCCCCAGCATTTT; cdr3_aa: CASSLSEGPQHF; v_call: TRBV7-2; j_call: TRBJ1-5; clone_size: .; d_call: .
cdr3_nt: TGTGCCACCGCGGGGGGCAGGTGGGAGACCCAGTACTTC; cdr3_aa: CATAGGRWETQYF; v_call: TRBV7-2; j_call: TRBJ2-5; clone_size: once; d_call: TRBD2
cdr3_nt: TGTGCCAGCAGCAATAACAGGGTGCGGGGTCTTATAGCCAAAAACATTCAGTACTTC; cdr3_aa: CASSNNRVRGLIAKNIQYF; v_call: TRBV7-9; j_call: TRBJ2-4; clone_size: .; d_call: .
cdr3_nt: TGCGCCAGCAGCCAAGACCCCGGGGACGTCTACACCTTC; cdr3_aa: CASSQDPGDVYTF; v_call: TRBV4-3; j_call: TRBJ1-2; clone_size: .; d_call: .
cdr3_nt: TGTGCCAGCAGTGAATATGATGAGCAGTTCTTC; cdr3_aa: CASSEYDEQFF; v_call: TRBV25-1; j_call: TRBJ2-1; clone_size: .; d_call: .
cdr3_nt: TGTGCCTGGGCGAATGGGTATAGCAATCAGCCCCAGCATTTT; cdr3_aa: CAWANGYSNQPQHF; v_call: TRBV30; j_call: TRBJ1-5; clone_size: .; d_call: .
cdr3_nt: TGTGCCAGCAGTTACTCGATTGAGGCGGGTACTGAAGCTTTCTTT; cdr3_aa: CASSYSIEAGTEAFF; v_call: TRBV6-5; j_call: TRBJ1-1; clone_size: .; d_call: .
cdr3_nt: TGTGCCAGCTCACCTTACCACGGCGAGGGGACCCAGTACTTC; cdr3_aa: CASSPYHGEGTQYF; v_call: TRBV18; j_call: TRBJ2-5; clone_size: .; d_call: .
cdr3_nt: TGCGCCAGCAGCTTGGGGGCGACAGAGACCTACGAGCAGTACTTC; cdr3_aa: CASSLGATETYEQYF; v_call: TRBV5-1; j_call: TRBJ2-7; clone_size: .; d_call: .
cdr3_nt: TGTGCCAGCAGTACTAGGGACGGGGGATCACCCCTCCACTTT; cdr3_aa: CASSTRDGGSPLHF; v_call: TRBV7-2; j_call: TRBJ1-6; clone_size: few; d_call: .
cdr3_nt: TGTGCCTGGAGAAGTCGACAGGCCGGGAACACTGAAGCTTTCTTT; cdr3_aa: CAWRSRQAGNTEAFF; v_call: TRBV30; j_call: TRBJ1-1; clone_size: .; d_call: .
cdr3_nt: TGCGCCAGCAGCTTGTCCCCAGATAACTATGGCTACACCTTC; cdr3_aa: CASSLSPDNYGYTF; v_call: TRBV5-1; j_call: TRBJ1-2; clone_size: few; d_call: .
cdr3_nt: TGTGCCAGCTCACCTCGCCCCGCGGGGACTAATGAAAAACTGTTTTTT; cdr3_aa: CASSPRPAGTNEKLFF; v_call: TRBV18; j_call: TRBJ1-4; clone_size: .; d_call: .
cdr3_nt: TGCGCCAGCAGCTTAGGGACAGGGGGCCTGGCTTTCTTT; cdr3_aa: CASSLGTGGLAFF; v_call: TRBV5-1; j_call: TRBJ1-1; clone_size: few; d_call: TRBD1
cdr3_nt: TGTGCCAGCAGCGTAGTGAGCGGGGGCCGCACAGATACGCAGTATTTT; cdr3_aa: CASSVVSGGRTDTQYF; v_call: TRBV9; j_call: TRBJ2-3; clone_size: .; d_call: TRBD2
cdr3_nt: TGTGCCAGCACAGAAGGGGGGGGGAAGAGCAATCAGCCCCAGCATTTT; cdr3_aa: CASTEGGGKSNQPQHF; v_call: TRBV28; j_call: TRBJ1-5; clone_size: few; d_call: .
cdr3_nt: TGTGCCACCAGCAGAGACAGGGTCCCCGGGGAGCTGTTTTTT; cdr3_aa: CATSRDRVPGELFF; v_call: TRBV15; j_call: TRBJ2-2; clone_size: .; d_call: .
cdr3_nt: TGTGCCAGCAGTTACTCCAGCAATGAGCAGTTCTTC; cdr3_aa: CASSYSSNEQFF; v_call: TRBV6-5; j_call: TRBJ2-1; clone_size: .; d_call: .
cdr3_nt: TGTGCCCTAGGAGGGACCAGGGGATCACCCCTCCACTTT; cdr3_aa: CALGGTRGSPLHF; v_call: TRBV30; j_call: TRBJ1-6; clone_size: .; d_call: .